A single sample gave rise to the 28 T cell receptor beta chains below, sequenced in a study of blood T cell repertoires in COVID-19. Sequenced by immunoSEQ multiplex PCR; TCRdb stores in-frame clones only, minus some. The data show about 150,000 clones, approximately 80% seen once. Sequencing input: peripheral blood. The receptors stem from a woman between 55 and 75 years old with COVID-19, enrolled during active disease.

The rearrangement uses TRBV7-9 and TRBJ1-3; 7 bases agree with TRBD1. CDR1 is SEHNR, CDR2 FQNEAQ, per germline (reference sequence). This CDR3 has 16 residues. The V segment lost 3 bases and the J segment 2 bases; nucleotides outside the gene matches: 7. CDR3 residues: CASSFFRQGAGNTIYF. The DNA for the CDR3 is TGTGCCAGCAGCTTCTTTAGACAGGGCGCTGGAAACACCATATATTTT.

CDR3 residues: CASSPRRGTGELFF. In nucleotides, the CDR3 is TGTGCCAGCAGCCCCAGACGGGGAACCGGGGAGCTGTTTTTT. The genes are TRBV7-2 and TRBJ2-2; TRBD2 might be the D (5 bases). The germline gives CDR1 SGHTA, CDR2 FQGNSA. With 5 bases removed from V and 5 bases from J, the gap between germline ends came to 12 bases. This CDR3 is built from 14 residues. The full variable domain, in which reference TRBV7-2 and TRBJ2-2 provide the parts outside the CDR3, is GAGVSQSPSNKVTEKGKDVELRCDPISGHTALYWYRQSLGQGLEFLIYFQGNSAPDKSGLPSDRFSAERTGGSVSTLTIQRTQQEDSAVYLCASSPRRGTGELFFGEGSRLTVL.

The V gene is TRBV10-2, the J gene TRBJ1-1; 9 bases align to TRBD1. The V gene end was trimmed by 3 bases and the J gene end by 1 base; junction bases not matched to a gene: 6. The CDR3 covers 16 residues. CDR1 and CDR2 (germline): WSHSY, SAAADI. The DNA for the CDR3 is TGCGCCAGCAGTGACTGGACAGGGGCCCGGAACACTGAAGCTTTCTTT. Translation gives CASSDWTGARNTEAFF.

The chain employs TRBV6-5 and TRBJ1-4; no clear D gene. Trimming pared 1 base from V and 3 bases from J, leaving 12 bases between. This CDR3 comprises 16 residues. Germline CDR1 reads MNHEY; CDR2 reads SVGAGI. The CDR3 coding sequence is TGTGCCAGCAGTTACTATCCGGGATCGGCTAATGAAAAACTGTTTTTT. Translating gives CASSYYPGSANEKLFF.

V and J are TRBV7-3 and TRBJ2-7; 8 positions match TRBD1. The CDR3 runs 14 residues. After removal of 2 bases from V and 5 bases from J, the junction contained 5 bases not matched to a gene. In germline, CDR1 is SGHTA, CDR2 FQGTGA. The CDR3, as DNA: TGTGCCAGCAGCTTAGGACAGGGCCTGGACGAGCAGTACTTC. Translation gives CASSLGQGLDEQYF. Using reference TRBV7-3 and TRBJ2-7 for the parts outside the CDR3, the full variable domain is GAGVSQTPSNKVTEKGKYVELRCDPISGHTALYWYRQSLGQGPEFLIYFQGTGAADDSGLPNDRFFAVRPEGSVSTLKIQRTERGDSAVYLCASSLGQGLDEQYFGPGTRLTVT.

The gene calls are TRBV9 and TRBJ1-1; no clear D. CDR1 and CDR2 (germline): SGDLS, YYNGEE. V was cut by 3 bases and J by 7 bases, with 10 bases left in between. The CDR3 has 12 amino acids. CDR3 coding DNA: TGTGCCAGCAGCGCGTCGCAGAATGAAGCTTTCTTT. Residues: CASSASQNEAFF.

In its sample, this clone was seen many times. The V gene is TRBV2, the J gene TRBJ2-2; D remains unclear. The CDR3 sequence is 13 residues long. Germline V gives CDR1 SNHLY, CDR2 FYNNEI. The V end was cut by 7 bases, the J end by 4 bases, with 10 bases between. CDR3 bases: TGTGCCAGCAAAACCGAGATCACCGGGGAGCTGTTTTTT. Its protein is CASKTEITGELFF.

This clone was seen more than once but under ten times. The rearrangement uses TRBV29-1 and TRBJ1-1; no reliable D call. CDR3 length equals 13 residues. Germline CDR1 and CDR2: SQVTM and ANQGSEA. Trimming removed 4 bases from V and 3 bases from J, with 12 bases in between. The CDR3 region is CSVGGDGYTEAFF. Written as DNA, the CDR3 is TGCAGCGTTGGAGGTGACGGATACACTGAAGCTTTCTTT.

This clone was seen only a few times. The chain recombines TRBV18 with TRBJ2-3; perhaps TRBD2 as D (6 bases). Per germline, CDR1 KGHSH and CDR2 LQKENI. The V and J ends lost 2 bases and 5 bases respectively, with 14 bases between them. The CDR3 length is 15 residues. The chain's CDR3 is CASSPWMGAGDTQYF. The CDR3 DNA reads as TGTGCCAGCTCACCATGGATGGGAGCGGGAGATACGCAGTATTTT.

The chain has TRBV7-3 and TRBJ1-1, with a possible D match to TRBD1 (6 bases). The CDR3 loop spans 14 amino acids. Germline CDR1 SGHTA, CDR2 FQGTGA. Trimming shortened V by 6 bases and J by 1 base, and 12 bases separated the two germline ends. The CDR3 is CASSPSGQNTEAFF. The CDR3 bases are TGTGCCAGCAGTCCTTCGGGACAGAACACTGAAGCTTTCTTT.

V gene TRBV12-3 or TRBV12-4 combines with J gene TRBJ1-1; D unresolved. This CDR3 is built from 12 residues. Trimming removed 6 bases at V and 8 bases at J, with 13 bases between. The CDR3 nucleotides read TGTGCCAGCAGCACCGCCCGGTCCGAAGCTTTCTTT. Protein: CASSTARSEAFF.

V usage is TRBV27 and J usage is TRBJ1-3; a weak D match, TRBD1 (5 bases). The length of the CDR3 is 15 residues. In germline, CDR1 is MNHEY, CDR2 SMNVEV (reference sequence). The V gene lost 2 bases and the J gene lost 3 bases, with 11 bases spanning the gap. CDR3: CASSLRQGGGNTIYF. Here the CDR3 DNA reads TGTGCCAGCAGTTTAAGGCAGGGCGGTGGAAACACCATATATTTT.

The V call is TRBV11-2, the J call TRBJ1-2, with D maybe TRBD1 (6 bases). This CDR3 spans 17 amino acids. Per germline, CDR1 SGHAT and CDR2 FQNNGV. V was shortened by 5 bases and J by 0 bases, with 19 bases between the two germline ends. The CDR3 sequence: CASSRDRRQSPNYGYTF. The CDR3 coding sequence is TGTGCCAGCAGCCGAGACAGGCGGCAATCCCCTAACTATGGCTACACCTTC.

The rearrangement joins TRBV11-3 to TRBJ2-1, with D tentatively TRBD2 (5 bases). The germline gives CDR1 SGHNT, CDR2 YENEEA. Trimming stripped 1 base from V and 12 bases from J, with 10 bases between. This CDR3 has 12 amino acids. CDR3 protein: CASSLGPEGQFF. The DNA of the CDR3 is TGTGCCAGCAGCTTAGGCCCTGAGGGGCAGTTCTTC.

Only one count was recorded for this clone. Here the CDR3 reads CASSSGTSGSNGELFF. The CDR3 DNA is TGTGCCAGTAGTTCCGGGACTAGCGGGAGTAACGGGGAGCTGTTTTTT. The chain has TRBV19 and TRBJ2-2; 14 nucleotides match TRBD2. The CDR3 is made up of 16 amino acids. Trimming removed 5 bases from V and 7 bases from J; junction bases left unmatched: 6. CDR1 is LNHDA and CDR2 is SQIVND in the germline V gene (reference sequence). The full variable domain, its missing parts supplied by reference TRBV19 and TRBJ2-2, is DGGITQSPKYLFRKEGQNVTLSCEQNLNHDAMYWYRQDPGQGLRLIYYSQIVNDFQKGDIAEGYSVSREKKESFPLTVTSAQKNPTAFYLCASSSGTSGSNGELFFGEGSRLTVL.

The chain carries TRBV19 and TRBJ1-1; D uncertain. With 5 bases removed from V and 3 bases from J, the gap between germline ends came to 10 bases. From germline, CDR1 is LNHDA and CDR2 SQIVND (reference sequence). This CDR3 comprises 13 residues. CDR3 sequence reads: CASSPGLDTEAFF. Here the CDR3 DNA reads TGTGCCAGTAGTCCAGGTTTGGACACTGAAGCTTTCTTT.

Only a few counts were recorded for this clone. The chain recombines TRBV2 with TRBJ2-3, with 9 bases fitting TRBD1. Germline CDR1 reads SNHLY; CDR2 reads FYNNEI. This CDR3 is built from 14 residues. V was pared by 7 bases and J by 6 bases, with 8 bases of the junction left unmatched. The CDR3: CASNRGQGWDTQYF. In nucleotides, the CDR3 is TGTGCCAGCAACAGGGGACAGGGTTGGGATACGCAGTATTTT.

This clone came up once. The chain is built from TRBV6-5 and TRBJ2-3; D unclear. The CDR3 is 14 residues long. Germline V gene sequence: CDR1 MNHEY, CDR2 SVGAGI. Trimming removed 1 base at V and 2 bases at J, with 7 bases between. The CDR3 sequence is CASSYLRSTDTQYF. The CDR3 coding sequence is TGTGCCAGCAGTTACTTACGGTCCACAGATACGCAGTATTTT.

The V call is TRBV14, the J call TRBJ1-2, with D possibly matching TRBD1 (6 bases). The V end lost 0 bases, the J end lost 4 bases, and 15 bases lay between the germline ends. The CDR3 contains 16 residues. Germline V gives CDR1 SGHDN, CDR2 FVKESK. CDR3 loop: CASSQDGGASFYGYTF. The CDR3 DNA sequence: TGTGCCAGCAGCCAAGACGGGGGGGCGTCATTCTATGGCTACACCTTC.

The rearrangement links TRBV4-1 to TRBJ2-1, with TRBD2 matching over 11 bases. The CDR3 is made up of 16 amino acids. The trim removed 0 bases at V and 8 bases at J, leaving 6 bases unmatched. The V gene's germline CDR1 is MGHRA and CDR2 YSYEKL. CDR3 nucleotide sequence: TGCGCCAGCAGCCAAGATCGACTAGCGGGACTACATGAGCAGTTCTTC. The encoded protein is CASSQDRLAGLHEQFF.

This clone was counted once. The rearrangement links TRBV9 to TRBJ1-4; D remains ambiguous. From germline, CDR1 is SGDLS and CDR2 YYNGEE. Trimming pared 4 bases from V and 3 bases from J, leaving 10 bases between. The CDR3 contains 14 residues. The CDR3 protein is CASSPGEPNEKLFF. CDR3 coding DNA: TGTGCCAGCAGCCCTGGGGAGCCTAATGAAAAACTGTTTTTT.

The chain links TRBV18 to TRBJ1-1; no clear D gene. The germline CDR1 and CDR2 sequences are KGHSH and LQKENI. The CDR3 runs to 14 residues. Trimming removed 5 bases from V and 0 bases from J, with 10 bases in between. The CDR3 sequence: CASSSARLNTEAFF. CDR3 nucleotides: TGTGCCAGCTCATCTGCGCGGCTGAACACTGAAGCTTTCTTT.

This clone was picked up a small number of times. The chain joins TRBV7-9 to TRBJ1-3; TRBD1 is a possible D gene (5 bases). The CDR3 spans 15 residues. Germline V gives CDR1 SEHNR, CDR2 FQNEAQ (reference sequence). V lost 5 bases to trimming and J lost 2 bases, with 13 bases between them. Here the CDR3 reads CASSPAGGTGNTIYF. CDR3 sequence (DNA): TGTGCCAGCAGCCCAGCCGGGGGGACTGGAAACACCATATATTTT. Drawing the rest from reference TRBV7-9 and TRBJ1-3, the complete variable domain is DTGVSQNPRHKITKRGQNVTFRCDPISEHNRLYWYRQTLGQGPEFLTYFQNEAQLEKSRLLSDRFSAERPKGSFSTLEIQRTEQGDSAMYLCASSPAGGTGNTIYFGEGSWLTVV.

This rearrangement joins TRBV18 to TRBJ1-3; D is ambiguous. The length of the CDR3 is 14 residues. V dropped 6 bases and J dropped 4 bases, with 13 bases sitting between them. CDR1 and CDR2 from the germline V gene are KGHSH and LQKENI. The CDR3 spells CASSPPEVGNTIYF. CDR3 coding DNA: TGTGCCAGCTCGCCCCCTGAGGTGGGAAACACCATATATTTT.

Here the CDR3 reads CASSLSVSGNTIYF. CDR3 in DNA: TGCGCCAGCAGCTTGTCGGTCTCTGGAAACACCATATATTTT. The chain links TRBV5-1 to TRBJ1-3; D unresolved. Trimming cost V 1 base and J 0 bases, with 5 bases left between them. CDR3 length equals 14 residues. Germline-derived CDR1 and CDR2 are SGHRS and YFSETQ.

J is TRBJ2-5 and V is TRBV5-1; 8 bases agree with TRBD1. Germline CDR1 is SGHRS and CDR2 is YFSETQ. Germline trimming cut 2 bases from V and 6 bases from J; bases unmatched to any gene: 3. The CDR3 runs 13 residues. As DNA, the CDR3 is TGCGCCAGCAGCTTCGACAGGGGCAAGACCCAGTACTTC. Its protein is CASSFDRGKTQYF.

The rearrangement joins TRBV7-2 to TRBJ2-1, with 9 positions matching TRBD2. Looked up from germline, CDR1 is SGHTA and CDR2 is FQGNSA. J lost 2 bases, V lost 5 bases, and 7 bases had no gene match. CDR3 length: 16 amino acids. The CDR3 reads CASSISAGGPYNEQFF. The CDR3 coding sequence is TGTGCCAGCAGCATCTCAGCGGGAGGCCCCTACAATGAGCAGTTCTTC.

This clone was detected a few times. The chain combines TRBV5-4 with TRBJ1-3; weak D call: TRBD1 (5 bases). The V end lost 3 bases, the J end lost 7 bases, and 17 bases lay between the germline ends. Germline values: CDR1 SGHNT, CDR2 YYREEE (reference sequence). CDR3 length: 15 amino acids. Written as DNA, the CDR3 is TGTGCCAGCAGCTCCGGTTCCGGGGGAGGTAACACCATATATTTT. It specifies CASSSGSGGGNTIYF.